This TCR beta chain is drawn from a study of shared clonotypes between healthy human individuals. Study outcomes and limitations: Sorted-subset samples were not fully sequenced, rarefaction indicated. Relative to memory subsets, naive subsets generally showed larger estimated richness.

Recent acute infections and vaccinations were absent in the healthy HIV-negative adult donors. As processed by the authors: Filtering differed, since immunoSEQ gave only junction sequences and no quality scores. Some clones are missing from TCRdb's copy, which holds only in-frame ones; the method was immunoSEQ multiplex PCR. V, J and clone size are those of that table, while D and trimming were read from the DNA. This sample has around 2.5 million clones, with roughly 93% found just once. With regard to this clone: Its specificity is unknown.

This sequence was found in a man aged 18 to 29 in good health. Some clones in this sample may be carry-over from other donors' samples. The sequencing input was naive CD4+ T cells from PBMCs. Indicated subset: CD45RA+ positively selected.

The DNA for the CDR3 is TGTGCCAGCAGCTTATCGGACGGGGTACAAGCTTTCTTT. It yields the protein CASSLSDGVQAFF. This rearrangement joins TRBV7-2 to TRBJ1-1, with no clear D. The CDR3 is 13 amino acids. The V end lost 2 bases, the J end lost 9 bases, and 13 bases lay between the germline ends. In germline, CDR1 is SGHTA, CDR2 FQGNSA.